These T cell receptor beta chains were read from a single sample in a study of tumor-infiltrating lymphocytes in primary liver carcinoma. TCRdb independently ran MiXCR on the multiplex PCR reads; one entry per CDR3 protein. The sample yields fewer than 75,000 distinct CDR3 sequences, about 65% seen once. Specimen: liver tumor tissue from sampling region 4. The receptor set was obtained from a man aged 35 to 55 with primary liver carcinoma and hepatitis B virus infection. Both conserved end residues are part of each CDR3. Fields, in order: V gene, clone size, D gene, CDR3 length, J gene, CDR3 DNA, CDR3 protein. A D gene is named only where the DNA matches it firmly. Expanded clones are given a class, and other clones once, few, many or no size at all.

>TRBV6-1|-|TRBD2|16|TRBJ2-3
TGTGCCAGTACTGGAGTAGAGGGAGGGAGGACAGATACGCAGTATTTT
CASTGVEGGRTDTQYF
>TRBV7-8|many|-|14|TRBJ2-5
TGTGCCAGCAGACCCGGGGGTGGGCAAGAGACCCAGTACTTC
CASRPGGGQETQYF
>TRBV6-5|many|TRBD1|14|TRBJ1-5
TGTGCCAGCAGTCCCGGGACAGGGAAGGGCCCCCAGCATTTT
CASSPGTGKGPQHF
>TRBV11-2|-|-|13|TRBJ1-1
TGTGCCAGCAGCTTAGTACTGCACGCTGAAGCTTTCTTT
CASSLVLHAEAFF
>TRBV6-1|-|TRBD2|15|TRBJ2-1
TGTGCCGGCAGTGAAGAAGCGGGAGGATACAATGAACAGTTCTTC
CAGSEEAGGYNEQFF
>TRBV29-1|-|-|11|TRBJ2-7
TGCAACGTTGAAGAGGGGGGCGAGCAGTACTTC
CNVEEGGEQYF
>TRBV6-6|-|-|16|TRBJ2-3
TGTGACAGCAGTCCTATCGCGGGTGGAGTCGCAGATACGCAGTATTTT
CDSSPIAGGVADTQYF
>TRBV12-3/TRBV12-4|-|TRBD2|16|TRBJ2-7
TGTGCCAGCAGTCTAGCCACGGGAGGTTACTCCTACGAGCAGTACTTC
CASSLATGGYSYEQYF
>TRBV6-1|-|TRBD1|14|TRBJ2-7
TGTGCCAGCAGCGAGGGGGCTCCCCCATGTGAACAGTACTTC
CASSEGAPPCEQYF
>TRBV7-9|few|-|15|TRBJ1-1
TGTGCCAGCATCGCATGGGTTTGGTGGGTCACTGAAGTTTCCTTT
CASIAWVWWVTEVSF
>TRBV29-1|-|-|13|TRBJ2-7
TGCAGCGTGAACCTACAGTGCTCCTACGAGCAATACTTC
CSVNLQCSYEQYF
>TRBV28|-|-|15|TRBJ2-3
TGTGCCAGCAGTTTGCTCAACCCTTCCACAGATACGCAGTATTTT
CASSLLNPSTDTQYF
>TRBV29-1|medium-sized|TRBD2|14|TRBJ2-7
TGCAGCGTCGATAGCGGGAGAGCCACCTACGAGCAGTACTTC
CSVDSGRATYEQYF
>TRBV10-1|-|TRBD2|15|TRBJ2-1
TGCGCCAGCAGTCAAGCGGGACTAGCCTACAGTGAGCAGTTATTC
CASSQAGLAYSEQLF
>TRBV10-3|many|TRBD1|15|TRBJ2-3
TGTGCCATCAGTCCGGGACAGGGGGGAACAGATACGCAGTATTTT
CAISPGQGGTDTQYF
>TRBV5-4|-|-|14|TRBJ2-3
TGTGCCAGCAGCTCGGTGGGAGCGACAGATACGCAGTATTTT
CASSSVGATDTQYF
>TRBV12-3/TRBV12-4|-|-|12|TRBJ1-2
TGTGCCAGCAGTTTAGAGGAGCGGGGCTACACCTTC
CASSLEERGYTF
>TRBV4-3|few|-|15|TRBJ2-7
TGCGCCAGCAGCCAGGATAGGGGGGTGGGAGATGAGCAGTACTTC
CASSQDRGVGDEQYF
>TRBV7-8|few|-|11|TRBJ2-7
TGTGCCAGCAGCTTGTCCTGCGAGCAGTACTTC
CASSLSCEQYF
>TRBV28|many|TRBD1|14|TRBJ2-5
TGTGCCAGCAGTGACCGGGACAGGGTGGAGACCCAGTACTTC
CASSDRDRVETQYF
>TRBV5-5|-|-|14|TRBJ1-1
TGTGTCAGCAGCTTAGATCTATTGAACACTGAAGCTTTCTTT
CVSSLDLLNTEAFF
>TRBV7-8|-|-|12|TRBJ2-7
TGTGCCAGCAGCTTAGTCAGCGGGGAGCAGTACTTC
CASSLVSGEQYF
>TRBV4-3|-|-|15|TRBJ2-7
TGCGCTAACAGCCAAGATCTGGAGACTCCCTACGAGCAGTACTTC
CANSQDLETPYEQYF
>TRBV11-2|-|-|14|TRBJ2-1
TGTGAGAGTAGCTTAGATAGAGCCTACAATGAGGAGTTCTTC
CESSLDRAYNEEFF
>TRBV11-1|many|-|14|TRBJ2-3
TGTGCCAGCGGCAATTGGGGGGAGGAAGATACGCAGTATTTT
CASGNWGEEDTQYF
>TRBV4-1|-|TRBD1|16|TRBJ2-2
TGCGCCAGTAACGATCTGAACAGGGGGTTAACCGGGGAACTGTTTTTT
CASNDLNRGLTGELFF
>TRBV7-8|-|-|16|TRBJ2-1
TGTGCCAGCAGCCCTGACTTCAGCGGTACCTACAATGAGCAGTCCTTC
CASSPDFSGTYNEQSF
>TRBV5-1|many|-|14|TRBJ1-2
TGCGCCAGCATGAACCAAGGAGGCGGCCATGGCTACACCTTC
CASMNQGGGHGYTF
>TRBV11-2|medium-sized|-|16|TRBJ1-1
TGTGCCAGCAGCCTTAGGGGACACTTTGCGGACACTGAAGCTTTCTTT
CASSLRGHFADTEAFF
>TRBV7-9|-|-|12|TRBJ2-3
TGTCCCAGCAGCGTCTTCACAGATACGCAGTATTTT
CPSSVFTDTQYF
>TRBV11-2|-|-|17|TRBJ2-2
TGTGCCTACAGCTTAGCATTAGGAGGGGCGAACACCGGGGAGCTCTTCTTT
CAYSLALGGANTGELFF
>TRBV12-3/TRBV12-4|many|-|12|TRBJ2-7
TGTGCCAGCAGTCCAGGGGGGGGAGAGCAGTACTTC
CASSPGGGEQYF
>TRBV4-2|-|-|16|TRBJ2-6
TGTGCCAGCAGCCAAGATGGACAGTCAGGGGCCAGCGTCCTGACTTTC
CASSQDGQSGASVLTF
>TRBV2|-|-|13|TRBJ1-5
TGTGCCAGCGGGCGGGAGCAATGGCAGCCCCAGCATTTT
CASGREQWQPQHF
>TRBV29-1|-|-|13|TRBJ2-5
TGCAGCGTTGAAGATCGCCCCAAAGAGACCCATCACTTC
CSVEDRPKETHHF
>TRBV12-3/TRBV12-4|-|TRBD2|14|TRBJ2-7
TGTGACAGCAGCGGGACTAGTGGGGGGTACGAGCAGTACTTC
CDSSGTSGGYEQYF
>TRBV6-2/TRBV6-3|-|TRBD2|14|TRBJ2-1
TGTGGTAGCAGTTACCAGCGGGAGCGCCCCTGCCAGTTCTTC
CGSSYQRERPCQFF
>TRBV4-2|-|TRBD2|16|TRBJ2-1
TGTGCCAGTAGCCAGCCGGGACTAGCGGGAGATAGGGGGAAGTTCTTC
CASSQPGLAGDRGKFF
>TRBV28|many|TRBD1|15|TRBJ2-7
TGTGCCAGCAGCATATTAGGGACAGGGGACTACGAGCAGTACTTC
CASSILGTGDYEQYF
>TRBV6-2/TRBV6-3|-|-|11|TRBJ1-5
TGTGCCAGCACGGATGGACAGCCCCGGCATTTT
CASTDGQPRHF
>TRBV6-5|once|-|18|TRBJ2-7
TGTGCCAGCAGTTACTCTCCAGGGTTTAGAGTTAGCTCCTACGAGCAGTACTTC
CASSYSPGFRVSSYEQYF
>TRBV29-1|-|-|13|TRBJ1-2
TGCAGCGTCGAAGGGGGTCCAATACATGGCTACACCTTC
CSVEGGPIHGYTF
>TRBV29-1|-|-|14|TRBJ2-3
TGCAGCGTCACTCTAGTGGGAGTAACAGATACGCAGTATTTT
CSVTLVGVTDTQYF
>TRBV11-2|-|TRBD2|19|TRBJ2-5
TGTGCCAGGAGCTTTGGTAGCCTTCTAGTGGGAGGGCGGGGAGAGACCCGGTACTTC
CARSFGSLLVGGRGETRYF
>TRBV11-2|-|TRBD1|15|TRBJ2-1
TGTACCTGCAGCTTCTTGGGGACAGGGATCAATGATCAGTTCTTC
CTCSFLGTGINDQFF
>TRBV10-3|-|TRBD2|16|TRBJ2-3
TGTGCCATTAGGCACACTAGCGGGGTTAGTACAGATACGCAGTATTTT
CAIRHTSGVSTDTQYF